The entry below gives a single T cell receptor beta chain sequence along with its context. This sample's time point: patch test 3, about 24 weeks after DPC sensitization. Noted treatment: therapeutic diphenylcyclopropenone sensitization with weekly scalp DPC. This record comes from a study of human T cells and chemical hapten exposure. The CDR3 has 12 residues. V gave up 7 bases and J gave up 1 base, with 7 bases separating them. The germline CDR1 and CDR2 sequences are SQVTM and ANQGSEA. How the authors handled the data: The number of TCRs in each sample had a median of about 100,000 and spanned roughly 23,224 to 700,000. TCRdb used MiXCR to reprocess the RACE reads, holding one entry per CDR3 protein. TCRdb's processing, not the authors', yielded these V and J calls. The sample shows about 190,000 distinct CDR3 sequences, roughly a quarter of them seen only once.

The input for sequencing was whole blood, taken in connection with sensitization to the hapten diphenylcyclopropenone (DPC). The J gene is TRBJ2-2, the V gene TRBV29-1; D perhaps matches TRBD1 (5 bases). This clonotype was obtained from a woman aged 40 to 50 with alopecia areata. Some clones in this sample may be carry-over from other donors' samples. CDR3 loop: CSADMNTGELFF. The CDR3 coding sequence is TGCAGCGCGGACATGAACACCGGGGAGCTGTTTTTT.